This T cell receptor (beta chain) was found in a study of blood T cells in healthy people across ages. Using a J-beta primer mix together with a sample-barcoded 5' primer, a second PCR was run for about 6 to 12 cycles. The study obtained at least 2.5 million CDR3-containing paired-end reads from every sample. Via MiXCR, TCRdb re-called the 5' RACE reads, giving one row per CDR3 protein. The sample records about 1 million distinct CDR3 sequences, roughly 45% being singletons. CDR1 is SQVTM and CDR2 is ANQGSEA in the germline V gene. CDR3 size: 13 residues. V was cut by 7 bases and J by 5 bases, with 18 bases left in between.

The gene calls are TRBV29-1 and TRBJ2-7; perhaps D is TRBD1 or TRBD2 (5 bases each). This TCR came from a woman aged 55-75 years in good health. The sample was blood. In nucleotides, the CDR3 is TGCAGCGGTGTAAGCGGACATTCCGACGAGCAGTACTTC. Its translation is CSGVSGHSDEQYF.